The sequence of this TCR beta chain was determined in a study of OX40 agonist ivuxolimab in advanced cancers. The overall study: Patients in the trial were receiving intravenous ivuxolimab every 2 weeks, at doses of 0.01 to 10 mg/kg. People who had prior anti-PD-1, anti-PD-L1 or anti-CTLA-4 therapy could take part, and approximately 43% had some.

Libraries were prepared by immunoSEQ multiplex PCR; TCRdb keeps only in-frame clonotypes and omits some of them. The table shows about 48,000 clones, with 83% occurring only once. Germline V gives CDR1 SGHVS, CDR2 FQNEAQ. This CDR3 spans 15 amino acids. Unmatched junction bases numbered 4, after V lost 5 bases and J lost 5 bases. The input for sequencing was CD4+ or CD8+ T cells sorted from blood, taken in a trial of the OX40 agonist ivuxolimab. This sequence originates from an adult with an advanced solid tumor such as melanoma, head and neck, liver or kidney cancer. V and J are TRBV7-8 and TRBJ2-5, with 14 bases identical to TRBD2. CDR3: CASSRLAGGPETQYF. CDR3 bases: TGTGCCAGCAGCAGACTAGCGGGGGGGCCCGAGACCCAGTACTTC.